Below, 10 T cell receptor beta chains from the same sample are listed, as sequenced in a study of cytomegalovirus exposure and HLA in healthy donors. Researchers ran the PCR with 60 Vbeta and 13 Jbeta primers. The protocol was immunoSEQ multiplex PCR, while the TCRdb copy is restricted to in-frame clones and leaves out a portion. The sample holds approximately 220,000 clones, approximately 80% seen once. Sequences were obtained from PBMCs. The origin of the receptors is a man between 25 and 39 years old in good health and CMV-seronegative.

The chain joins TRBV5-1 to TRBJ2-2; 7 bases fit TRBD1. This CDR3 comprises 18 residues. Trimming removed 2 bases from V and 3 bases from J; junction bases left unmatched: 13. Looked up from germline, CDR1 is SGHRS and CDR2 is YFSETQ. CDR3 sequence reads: CASSLRGQHELYTGELFF. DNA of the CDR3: TGCGCCAGCAGCTTAAGGGGGCAGCATGAGTTATACACCGGGGAGCTGTTTTTT. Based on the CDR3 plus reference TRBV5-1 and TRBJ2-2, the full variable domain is KAGVTQTPRYLIKTRGQQVTLSCSPISGHRSVSWYQQTPGQGLQFLFEYFSETQRNKGNFPGRFSGRQFSNSRSEMNVSTLELGDSALYLCASSLRGQHELYTGELFFGEGSRLTVL.

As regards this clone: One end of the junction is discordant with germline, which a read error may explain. For the CDR3, the DNA is TGTGCCAGCAGCTTAGTGAATCCCCACTCTGGGGCCAGCGTCCTGACTTTC. Protein: CASSLVNPHSGASVLTF. The V gene is TRBV7-6, the J gene TRBJ2-6; D perhaps matches TRBD1 (5 bases). This CDR3 contains 17 residues. Per germline, CDR1 SGHVS and CDR2 FNYEAQ.

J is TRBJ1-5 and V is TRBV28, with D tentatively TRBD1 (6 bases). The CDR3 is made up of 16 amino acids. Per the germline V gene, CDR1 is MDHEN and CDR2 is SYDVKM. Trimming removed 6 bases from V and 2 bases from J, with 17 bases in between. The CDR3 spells CASSAPRGEGNQPQHF. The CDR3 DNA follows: TGTGCCAGCAGCGCACCCAGGGGAGAGGGCAATCAGCCCCAGCATTTT.

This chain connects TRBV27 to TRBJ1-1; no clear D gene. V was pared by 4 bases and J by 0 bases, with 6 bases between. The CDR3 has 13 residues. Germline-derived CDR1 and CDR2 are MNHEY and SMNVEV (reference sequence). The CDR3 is CASSSTVNTEAFF. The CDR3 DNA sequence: TGTGCCAGCAGTTCCACAGTGAACACTGAAGCTTTCTTT.

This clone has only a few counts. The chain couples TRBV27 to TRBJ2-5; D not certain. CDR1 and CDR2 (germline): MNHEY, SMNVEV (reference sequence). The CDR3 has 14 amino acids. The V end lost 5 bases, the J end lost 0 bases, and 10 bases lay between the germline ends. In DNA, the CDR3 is TGTGCCAGCAGTCCATCATTGTACCAAGAGACCCAGTACTTC. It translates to CASSPSLYQETQYF.

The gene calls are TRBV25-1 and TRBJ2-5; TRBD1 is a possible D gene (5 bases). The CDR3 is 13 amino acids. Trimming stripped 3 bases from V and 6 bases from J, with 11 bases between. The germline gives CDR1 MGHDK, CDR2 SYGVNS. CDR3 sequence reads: CASSDWGLKTQYF. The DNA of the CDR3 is TGTGCCAGCAGTGATTGGGGCCTAAAGACCCAGTACTTC. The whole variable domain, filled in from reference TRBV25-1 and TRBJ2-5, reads EADIYQTPRYLVIGTGKKITLECSQTMGHDKMYWYQQDPGMELHLIHYSYGVNSTEKGDLSSESTVSRIRTEHFPLTLESARPSHTSQYLCASSDWGLKTQYFGPGTRLLVL.

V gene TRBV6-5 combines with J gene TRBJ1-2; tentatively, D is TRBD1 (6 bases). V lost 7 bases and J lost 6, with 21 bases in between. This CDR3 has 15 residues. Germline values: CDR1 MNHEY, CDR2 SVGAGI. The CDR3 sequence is CASKSPGHVYDGYTF. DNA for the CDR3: TGTGCCAGCAAGTCTCCGGGACACGTGTATGATGGCTACACCTTC.

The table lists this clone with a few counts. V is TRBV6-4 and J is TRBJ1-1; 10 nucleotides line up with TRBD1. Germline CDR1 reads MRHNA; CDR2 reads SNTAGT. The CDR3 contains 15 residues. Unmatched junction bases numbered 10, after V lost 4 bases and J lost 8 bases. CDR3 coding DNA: TGTGCCAGCAGTGCCGACCAGGAGGGACAGGGGGAAGCTTTCTTT. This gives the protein CASSADQEGQGEAFF.

In DNA form, the CDR3 reads TGTGCCAGCAGCTTGGGTCGTGGAGGTAATTCACCCCTCCACTTT. Its protein product is CASSLGRGGNSPLHF. The genes are TRBV7-9 and TRBJ1-6, with D unclear. CDR3 size: 15 residues. In germline, CDR1 is SEHNR, CDR2 FQNEAQ (reference sequence). V shed 3 bases and J shed 6 bases, with 12 bases lying between them.

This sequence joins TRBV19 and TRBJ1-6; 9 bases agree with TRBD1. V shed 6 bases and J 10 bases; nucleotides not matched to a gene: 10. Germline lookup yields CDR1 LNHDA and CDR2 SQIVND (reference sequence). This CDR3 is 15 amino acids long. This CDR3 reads CASRSGTGPGSPLHF. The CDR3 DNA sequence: TGTGCCAGTAGATCCGGGACAGGGCCGGGATCACCCCTCCACTTT.